This TCR beta chain was obtained from a study of T cell changes during pregnancy in multiple sclerosis. Germline lookup yields CDR1 SGHAT and CDR2 FQNNGV. Trimming removed 1 base from V and 3 bases from J; junction bases left unmatched: 5. The CDR3 is 16 amino acids. Sequencing was performed with immunoSEQ multiplex PCR; in TCRdb, only in-frame clones are kept and a portion is missing. The data show 45,000 to 60,000 clones, about nine tenths seen once. The sample in question was CD8+ T cells from peripheral blood mononuclear cells, obtained before pregnancy. The sequence was collected from a female donor with multiple sclerosis, enrolled in a pregnancy study. V is TRBV11-2 and J is TRBJ2-4; 8 bases are a match to TRBD1. This CDR3 is CASSLVAGGGKNIQYF. The DNA of the CDR3 is TGTGCCAGCAGCTTAGTGGCAGGGGGCGGCAAAAACATTCAGTACTTC.